Each of the 13 T cell receptor beta chains below was sequenced from the same sample in a study of regulatory T cells in long-lasting Graves disease. Time point indicated: persistent/refractory GD, antithyroid drugs over 5 years with positive TRAb. The authors made the TCR library using RNA they extracted from PBMCs. Arm-PCR of CDR3 regions and iRepertoire HTBI primers were the basis on which TCR beta libraries were built. TCRdb re-called the multiplex PCR reads through MiXCR, storing one row per CDR3 protein. Of about 420,000 distinct CDR3 sequences in the sample, 23% were seen once. Specimen: peripheral blood mononuclear cells (PBMCs), collected when the disease was refractory, from a patient treated with antithyroid drugs. These receptors came from a female donor with Graves disease.

The rearrangement uses TRBV6-1 and TRBJ1-1; D call uncertain. This CDR3 has 12 amino acids. Looked up from germline, CDR1 is MNHNS and CDR2 is SASEGT. V was shortened by 6 bases and J by 0 bases, with 5 bases between the two germline ends. The DNA of the CDR3 is TGTGCCAGCAGACGGATGAACACTGAAGCTTTCTTT. This sequence encodes CASRRMNTEAFF.

The chain links TRBV27 to TRBJ1-1; 9 bases are a match to TRBD1. With 5 bases clipped from V and 4 bases from J, the junction kept 11 bases outside the gene matches. This CDR3 is 16 amino acids long. Germline V gives CDR1 MNHEY, CDR2 SMNVEV (reference sequence). The CDR3 DNA reads TGTGCCAGCAGTCCGTTGGGACAGGGATATATCACTGAAGCTTTCTTT. It encodes CASSPLGQGYITEAFF.

The genes are TRBV5-1 and TRBJ2-3; perhaps D is TRBD1 or TRBD2 (5 bases each). V dropped 0 bases and J dropped 5 bases, with 10 bases sitting between them. The germline gives CDR1 SGHRS, CDR2 YFSETQ. The CDR3 sequence is 14 residues long. The CDR3 DNA is TGCGCCAGCAGCTTGGAATCTGGGGGAGATACGCAGTATTTT. Amino acids: CASSLESGGDTQYF.

As for this clonotype: At one boundary the junction diverges from the germline segment, which might be a read error. This sequence joins TRBV7-2 and TRBJ2-1, with 7 bases identical to TRBD2. The V gene's germline CDR1 is SGHTA and CDR2 FQGNSA. This CDR3 spans 15 amino acids. CDR3 coding DNA: TGTGCCAGCAGTTTAGTCGGGAGGACGAGCAATGAGCAGTTCTTC. This encodes CASSLVGRTSNEQFF.

Concerning this clonotype: A read error may be the cause here, since a much bigger clone is one base away. No conserved phenylalanine or tryptophan ends this CDR3, so it is likely a read error. The genes are TRBV7-3 and TRBJ1-1; D remains unclear. Germline V lookup: CDR1 SGHTA, CDR2 FQGTGA. V was cut by 3 bases and J by 4 bases, with 9 bases left in between. The CDR3 length is 13 residues. This chain's CDR3 is CASSFDVGTEAFL. CDR3 bases: TGTGCCAGCAGCTTTGACGTGGGCACTGAAGCTTTCCTT.

This clonotype was seen a few times. This sequence joins TRBV6-2 or TRBV6-3 and TRBJ1-2; the D is unclear. CDR1 MNHEY and CDR2 SVGEGT come from the germline V gene. V was cut by 7 bases and J by 0 bases, with 9 bases left in between. The CDR3 length is 13 residues. This CDR3 is CASTQSSNYGYTF. CDR3 in DNA: TGTGCCAGCACCCAGAGTTCTAACTATGGCTACACCTTC.

The J gene is TRBJ1-4, the V gene TRBV4-1, with D possibly TRBD1 on 5 matching bases. CDR1 and CDR2 (germline): MGHRA, YSYEKL. Trimming pared 4 bases from V and 4 bases from J, leaving 10 bases between. This CDR3 is 14 amino acids long. Written as DNA, the CDR3 is TGCGCCAGCAGCCTGGGACCGAATAATGAAAAACTGTTTTTT. Translated, it gives CASSLGPNNEKLFF.

This clonotype showed up many times. The DNA for the CDR3 is TGCGCCAGCGCGGGACGGAGCAACACTGAAGCTTTCTTT. Translated: CASAGRSNTEAFF. The chain carries TRBV5-1 and TRBJ1-1, with D maybe TRBD1 (5 bases). This CDR3 is 13 amino acids long. V lost 7 bases and J 2 bases, leaving 12 bases between the germline ends. CDR1 is SGHRS and CDR2 is YFSETQ in the germline V gene.

V gene TRBV4-1 combines with J gene TRBJ2-7; D tentatively fits TRBD1 or TRBD2 (5 bases each). This CDR3 is built from 14 residues. Trimming took 4 bases from V and 7 from J, leaving 17 bases between them. In germline, CDR1 is MGHRA, CDR2 YSYEKL. The CDR3 nucleotides read TGCGCCAGCAGCCCCGGGACGGCGGTGAGGGAGCAGTACTTC. Protein product: CASSPGTAVREQYF.

The chain joins TRBV27 to TRBJ2-3, with 8 bases identical to TRBD2. Germline V lookup: CDR1 MNHEY, CDR2 SMNVEV (reference sequence). CDR3 length equals 19 residues. Trimming removed 7 bases from V and 6 bases from J; junction bases left unmatched: 24. This CDR3 reads CASTRFGAGGSLVRDTQYF. For the CDR3, the DNA is TGTGCCAGCACCCGCTTTGGTGCGGGAGGATCCCTAGTCAGGGATACGCAGTATTTT.

A remark on this clonotype: Since a much larger clone is just one base distant, this may be a read error. V and J are TRBV7-6 and TRBJ2-5, with TRBD1 matching over 9 bases. Germline CDR1 and CDR2: SGHVS and FNYEAQ. The CDR3 is 14 residues long. The chain's CDR3 is CASSLQGAGETRYF. The CDR3 DNA follows: TGTGCCAGCAGCCTACAGGGGGCGGGAGAGACCCGGTACTTC.

This chain links TRBV27 with TRBJ2-1; 13 positions agree with TRBD2. Germline CDR1 and CDR2: MNHEY and SMNVEV (reference sequence). The V and J ends lost 1 base and 6 bases, in that order; junction bases with no gene match: 3. This CDR3 is 16 amino acids long. CDR3 residues: CASSLLTSGRANEQFF. CDR3 nucleotide sequence: TGTGCCAGCAGTTTATTAACTAGCGGGAGGGCCAATGAGCAGTTCTTC.

This chain joins TRBV5-1 and TRBJ1-5; D not resolved. The CDR3 loop spans 15 amino acids. V was trimmed by 0 bases and J by 3 bases, leaving 10 bases between them. Germline V gene sequence: CDR1 SGHRS, CDR2 YFSETQ. The CDR3 nucleotides read TGCGCCAGCAGCTTGGACGAGGCACTCAATCAGCCCCAGCATTTT. This encodes CASSLDEALNQPQHF. Full variable domain (rest looked up from reference TRBV5-1 and TRBJ1-5): KAGVTQTPRYLIKTRGQQVTLSCSPISGHRSVSWYQQTPGQGLQFLFEYFSETQRNKGNFPGRFSGRQFSNSRSEMNVSTLELGDSALYLCASSLDEALNQPQHFGDGTRLSIL.